This T cell receptor (beta chain) was sequenced for a study of shared clonotypes between healthy human individuals. The CD4+ fraction was divided into a CD45RA+ naive subset and a CD45RA-negative memory subset. Profiling relied on immunoSEQ multiplex PCR, and the TCRdb table lists in-frame clones only, not all of them. The table has some 1,100,000 clones, 75% to 85% seen once; the top ten hold more than 0.5%. After removal of 3 bases from V and 3 bases from J, the junction contained 20 bases not matched to a gene. CDR1 MDHEN and CDR2 SYDVKM come from the germline V gene. The length of the CDR3 is 21 residues.

Sequencing used memory CD4+ T cells from PBMCs. As to subset: CD45RA-negative fraction. The source is a man in his late teens or twenties in good health. Some clones in this sample may be carry-over from other donors' samples. V and J are TRBV28 and TRBJ2-4; 10 positions agree with TRBD1. CDR3 bases: TGTGCCAGCAGTTTCCCCCTTTCTGGACAGGGGGGTGATTGGGGCAAAAACATTCAGTACTTC. Amino acid sequence: CASSFPLSGQGGDWGKNIQYF.